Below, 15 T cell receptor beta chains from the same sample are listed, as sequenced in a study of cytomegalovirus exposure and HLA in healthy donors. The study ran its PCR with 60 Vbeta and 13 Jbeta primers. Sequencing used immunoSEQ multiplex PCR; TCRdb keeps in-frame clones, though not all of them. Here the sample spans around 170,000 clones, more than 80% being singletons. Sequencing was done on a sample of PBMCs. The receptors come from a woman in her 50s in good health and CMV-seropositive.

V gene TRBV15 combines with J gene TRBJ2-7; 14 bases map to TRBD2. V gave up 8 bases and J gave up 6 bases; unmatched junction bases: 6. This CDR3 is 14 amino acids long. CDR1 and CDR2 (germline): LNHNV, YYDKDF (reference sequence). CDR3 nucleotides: TGTGCCACCGGGACTAGCGGGGGTGTAGGCGAGCAGTACTTC. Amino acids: CATGTSGGVGEQYF.

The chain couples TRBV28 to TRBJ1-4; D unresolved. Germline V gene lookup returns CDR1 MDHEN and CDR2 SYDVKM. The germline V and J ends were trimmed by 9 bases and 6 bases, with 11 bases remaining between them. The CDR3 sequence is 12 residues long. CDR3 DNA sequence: TGTGCCAGTGATGGAGCTTATGAAAAACTGTTTTTT. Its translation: CASDGAYEKLFF.

The CDR3, as DNA: TGTGCCAGCTCGCCCTCGACAGGGGGCTACGAGCAGTACTTC. This sequence encodes CASSPSTGGYEQYF. The chain is built from TRBV18 and TRBJ2-7, with 9 bases aligning to TRBD1. The trim removed 6 bases at V and 3 bases at J, leaving 6 bases unmatched. CDR3 size: 14 residues. From germline, CDR1 is KGHSH and CDR2 LQKENI. The variable domain in full, completed from reference TRBV18 and TRBJ2-7, reads NAGVMQNPRHLVRRRGQEARLRCSPMKGHSHVYWYRQLPEEGLKFMVYLQKENIIDESGMPKERFSAEFPKEGPSILRIQQVVRGDSAAYFCASSPSTGGYEQYFGPGTRLTVT.

Here the CDR3 DNA reads TGTGCCAGCAGCGCGGGACTCCCTGGGGGAATTTCACCCCTCCACTTT. Translation gives CASSAGLPGGISPLHF. This chain joins TRBV9 and TRBJ1-6; TRBD1 is a possible D gene (5 bases). The CDR3 is 16 amino acids. V lost 3 bases and J lost 9, with 19 bases in between. Germline V lookup: CDR1 SGDLS, CDR2 YYNGEE. The full variable domain, its missing parts supplied by reference TRBV9 and TRBJ1-6, is DSGVTQTPKHLITATGQRVTLRCSPRSGDLSVYWYQQSLDQGLQFLIQYYNGEERAKGNILERFSAQQFPDLHSELNLSSLELGDSALYFCASSAGLPGGISPLHFGNGTRLTVT.

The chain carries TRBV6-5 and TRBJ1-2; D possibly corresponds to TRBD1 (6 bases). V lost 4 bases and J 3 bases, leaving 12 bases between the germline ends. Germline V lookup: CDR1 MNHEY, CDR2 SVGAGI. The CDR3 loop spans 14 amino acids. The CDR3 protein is CASSSGGGHYGYTF. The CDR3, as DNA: TGTGCCAGCAGTTCCGGGGGGGGGCACTATGGCTACACCTTC.

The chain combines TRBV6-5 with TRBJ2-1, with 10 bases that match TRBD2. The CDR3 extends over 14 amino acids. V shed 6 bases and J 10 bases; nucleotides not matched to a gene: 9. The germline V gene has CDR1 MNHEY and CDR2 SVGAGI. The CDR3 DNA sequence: TGTGCCAGCAGGGTAGCGGGGGGAGGGGGGGAGCAGTTCTTC. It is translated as CASRVAGGGGEQFF.

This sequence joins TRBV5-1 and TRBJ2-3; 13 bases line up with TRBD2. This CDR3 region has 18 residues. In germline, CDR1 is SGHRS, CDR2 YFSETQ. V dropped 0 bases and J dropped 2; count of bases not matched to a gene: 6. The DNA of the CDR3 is TGCGCCAGCAGCTTGGCAATGACTAGCGGGGGGATCACAGATACGCAGTATTTT. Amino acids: CASSLAMTSGGITDTQYF.

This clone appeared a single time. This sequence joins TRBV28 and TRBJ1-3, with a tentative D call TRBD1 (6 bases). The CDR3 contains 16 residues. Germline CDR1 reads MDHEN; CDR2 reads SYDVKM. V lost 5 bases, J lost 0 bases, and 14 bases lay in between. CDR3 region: CASSTIGTLSGNTIYF. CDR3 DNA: TGTGCCAGCAGTACTATCGGGACACTCTCTGGAAACACCATATATTTT.

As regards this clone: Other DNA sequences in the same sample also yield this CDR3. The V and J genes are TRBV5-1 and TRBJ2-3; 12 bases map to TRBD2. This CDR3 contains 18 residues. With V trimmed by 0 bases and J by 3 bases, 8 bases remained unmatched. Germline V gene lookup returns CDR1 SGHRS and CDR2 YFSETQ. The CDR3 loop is CASSLARTSGEITDTQYF. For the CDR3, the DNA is TGCGCCAGCAGCTTGGCCAGGACTAGCGGGGAAATAACAGATACGCAGTATTTT.

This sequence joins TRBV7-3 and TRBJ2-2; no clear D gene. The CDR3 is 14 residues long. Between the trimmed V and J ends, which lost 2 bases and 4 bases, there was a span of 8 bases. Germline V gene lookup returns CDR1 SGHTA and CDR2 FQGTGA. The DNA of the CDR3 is TGTGCCAGCAGCTTACAGGCCTTCACCGGGGAGCTGTTTTTT. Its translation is CASSLQAFTGELFF.

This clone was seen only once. CDR3 DNA: TGTGCCAGCGGCCACAGGGGAGGATACAATGAGCAGTTCTTC. This sequence encodes CASGHRGGYNEQFF. V usage is TRBV7-2 and J usage is TRBJ2-1, with D tentatively TRBD1 (7 bases). The germline V and J ends were trimmed by 8 bases and 4 bases, with 15 bases remaining between them. The CDR3 has 14 amino acids. The germline V gene has CDR1 SGHTA and CDR2 FQGNSA.

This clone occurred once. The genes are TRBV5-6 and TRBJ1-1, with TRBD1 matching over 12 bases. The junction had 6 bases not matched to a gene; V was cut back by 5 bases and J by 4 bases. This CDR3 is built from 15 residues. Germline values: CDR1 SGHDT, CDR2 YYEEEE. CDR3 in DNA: TGTGCCAGCAGGGCACCGGGACAGGGGGCCACTGAAGCTTTCTTT. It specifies CASRAPGQGATEAFF.

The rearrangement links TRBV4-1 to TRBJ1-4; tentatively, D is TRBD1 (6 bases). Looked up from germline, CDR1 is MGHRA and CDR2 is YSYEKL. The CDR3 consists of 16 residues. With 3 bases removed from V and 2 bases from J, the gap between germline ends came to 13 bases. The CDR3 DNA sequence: TGCGCCAGCAGCCAGGGGGCGATTAGGACTAATGAAAAACTGTTTTTT. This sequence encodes CASSQGAIRTNEKLFF.

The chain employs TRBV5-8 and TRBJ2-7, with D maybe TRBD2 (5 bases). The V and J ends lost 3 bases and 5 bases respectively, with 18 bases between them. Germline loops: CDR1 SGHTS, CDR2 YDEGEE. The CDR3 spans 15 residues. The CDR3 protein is CASSYQYIGVDEQYF. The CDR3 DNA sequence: TGTGCCAGCAGCTATCAATACATCGGGGTCGACGAGCAGTACTTC.

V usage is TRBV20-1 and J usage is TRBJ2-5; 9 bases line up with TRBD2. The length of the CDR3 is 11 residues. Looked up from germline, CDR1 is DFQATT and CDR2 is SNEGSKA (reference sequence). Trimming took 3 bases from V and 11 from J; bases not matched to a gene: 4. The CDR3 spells CSASKAGGQYF. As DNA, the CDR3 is TGCAGTGCTAGTAAAGCGGGGGGTCAGTACTTC.